Sequencing of this T cell receptor (beta chain) was carried out in a study of OX40 agonist ivuxolimab in advanced cancers. Study observations and caveats: The study found that CD8+ T cells averaged more expanded clones than CD4+. At doses 0.1 to 3.0 mg/kg, CD4+ and CD8+ clones expanded. Near-lowest levels of clonal expansion characterized partial responders at 0.1-3.0 mg/kg.

V dropped 4 bases and J dropped 2; count of bases not matched to a gene: 6. The CDR3 runs 15 residues. Germline lookup yields CDR1 SGHNT and CDR2 YYREEE (reference sequence). Sequenced by immunoSEQ multiplex PCR; TCRdb stores in-frame clones only, minus some. The sample lists about 55,000 clones; about 80% were seen once. About this clone: The antigen remains unidentified.

The input for sequencing was CD4+ or CD8+ T cells sorted from blood, taken in a trial of the OX40 agonist ivuxolimab. This chain links TRBV5-4 with TRBJ2-5; TRBD1 aligns across 9 bases. The sequence was collected from an adult with an advanced solid tumor such as melanoma, head and neck, liver or kidney cancer. The CDR3 loop is CASSHIGQGQETQYF. As DNA, the CDR3 is TGTGCCAGCAGCCATATCGGACAGGGGCAAGAGACCCAGTACTTC.